The following is a T cell receptor (beta chain) sequence with its context. Its specificity is not known. The record originates from a study of vaccination effects on CD4 cells after COVID-19. Study context: Participants completed two doses of the BNT162b2 or mRNA-1273 vaccine.

CDR1 is SGHDN, CDR2 FVKESK, per germline. CDR3 length: 17 residues. The J segment lost 1 base and the V segment lost 4 bases, leaving 10 bases of the junction unmatched. CD4+ T cells specific for antigen were expanded with viral peptide pools by the ViraFEST assay before sequencing. Subsequent to a culture period of roughly 11 days, CD4+ T cells were isolated. Nobody among the vaccine recipients had prior SARS-CoV-2 infection (nucleocapsid antibodies were negative). A few million PBMC were seeded per well and grown in the presence of around 10 IU/ml IL-2 and roughly 9.9 ug/ml peptides. The authors exchanged half the medium for IL-2 medium on days 3 and 7. Overall study results and limits: Substantial clonal contraction characterized both infection- and vaccine-induced clones late after vaccination.

The repertoire was sequenced with immunoSEQ multiplex PCR; TCRdb's copy has only in-frame clones and lacks some. The repertoire holds approximately 25,000 clones, with roughly 74% as singletons. This sample comprised CD4+ T cells from PBMCs cultured with HCoV-NL63 spike peptides, obtained before COVID-19 vaccination. The sequence was collected from a human donor who received a COVID-19 vaccine. The V and J genes are TRBV14 and TRBJ2-3; 8 bases map to TRBD2. The CDR3 nucleotides are TGTGCCAGCAGCCGGAGAAATTCAGCGGGAGGCACAGATACGCAGTATTTT. Translation: CASSRRNSAGGTDTQYF. Combining the CDR3 with reference TRBV14 and TRBJ2-3 gives the whole variable domain EAGVTQFPSHSVIEKGQTVTLRCDPISGHDNLYWYRRVMGKEIKFLLHFVKESKQDESGMPNNRFLAERTGGTYSTLKVQPAELEDSGVYFCASSRRNSAGGTDTQYFGPGTRLTVL.